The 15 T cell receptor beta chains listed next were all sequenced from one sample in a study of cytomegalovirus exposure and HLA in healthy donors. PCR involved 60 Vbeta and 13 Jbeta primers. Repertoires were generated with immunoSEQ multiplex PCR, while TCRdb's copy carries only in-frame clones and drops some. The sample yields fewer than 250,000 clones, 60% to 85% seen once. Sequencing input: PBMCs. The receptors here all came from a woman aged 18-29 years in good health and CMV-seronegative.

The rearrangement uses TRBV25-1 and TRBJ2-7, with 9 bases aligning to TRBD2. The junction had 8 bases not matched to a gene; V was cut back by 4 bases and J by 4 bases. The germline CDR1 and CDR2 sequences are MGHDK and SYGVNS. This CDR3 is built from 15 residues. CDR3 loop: CASSAPAGGTYEQYF. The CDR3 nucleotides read TGTGCCAGCAGTGCTCCGGCGGGAGGGACGTACGAGCAGTACTTC.

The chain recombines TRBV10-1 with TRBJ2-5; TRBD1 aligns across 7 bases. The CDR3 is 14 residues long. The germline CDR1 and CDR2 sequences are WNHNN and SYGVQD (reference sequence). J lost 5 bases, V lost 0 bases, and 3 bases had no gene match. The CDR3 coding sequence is TGCGCCAGCAGTGAGTCTACAGGGGCGGAGACCCAGTACTTC. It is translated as CASSESTGAETQYF.

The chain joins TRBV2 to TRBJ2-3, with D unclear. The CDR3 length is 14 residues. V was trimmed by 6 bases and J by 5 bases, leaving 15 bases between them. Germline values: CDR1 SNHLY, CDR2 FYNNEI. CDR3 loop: CASSERSRLDTQYF. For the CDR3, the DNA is TGTGCCAGCAGCGAGAGGTCTAGGCTAGATACGCAGTATTTT.

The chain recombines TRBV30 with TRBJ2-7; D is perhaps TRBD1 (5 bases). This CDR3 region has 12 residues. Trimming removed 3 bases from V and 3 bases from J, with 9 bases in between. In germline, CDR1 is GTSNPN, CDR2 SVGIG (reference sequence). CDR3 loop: CAWRDTYYEQYF. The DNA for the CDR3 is TGTGCCTGGAGGGACACTTACTACGAGCAGTACTTC.

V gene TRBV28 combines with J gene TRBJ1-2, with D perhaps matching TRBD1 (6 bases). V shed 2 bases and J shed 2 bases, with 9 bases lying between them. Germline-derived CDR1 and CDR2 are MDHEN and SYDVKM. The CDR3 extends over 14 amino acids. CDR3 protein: CASSLRGANYGYTF. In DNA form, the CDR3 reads TGTGCCAGCAGTTTACGGGGGGCGAACTATGGCTACACCTTC.

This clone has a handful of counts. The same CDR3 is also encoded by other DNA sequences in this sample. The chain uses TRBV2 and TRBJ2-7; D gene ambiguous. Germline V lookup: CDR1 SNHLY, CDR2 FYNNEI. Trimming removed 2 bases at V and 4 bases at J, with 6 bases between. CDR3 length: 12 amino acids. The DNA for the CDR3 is TGTGCCAGCAGTGAATCAGGTTACGAGCAGTACTTC. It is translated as CASSESGYEQYF.

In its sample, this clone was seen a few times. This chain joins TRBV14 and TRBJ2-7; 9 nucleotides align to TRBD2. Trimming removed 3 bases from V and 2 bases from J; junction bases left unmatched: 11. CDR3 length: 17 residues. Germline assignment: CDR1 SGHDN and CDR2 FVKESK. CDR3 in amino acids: CASSQERRLADAYEQYF. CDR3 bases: TGTGCCAGCAGCCAGGAAAGAAGACTAGCGGATGCCTACGAGCAGTACTTC. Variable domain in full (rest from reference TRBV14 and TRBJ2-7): EAGVTQFPSHSVIEKGQTVTLRCDPISGHDNLYWYRRVMGKEIKFLLHFVKESKQDESGMPNNRFLAERTGGTYSTLKVQPAELEDSGVYFCASSQERRLADAYEQYFGPGTRLTVT.

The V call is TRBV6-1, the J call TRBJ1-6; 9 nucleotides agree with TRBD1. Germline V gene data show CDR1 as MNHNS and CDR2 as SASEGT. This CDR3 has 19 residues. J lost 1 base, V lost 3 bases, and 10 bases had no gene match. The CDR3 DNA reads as TGTGCCAGCAGTGAGCCGGTTACAGGGGGCGCTTCCTATAATTCACCCCTCCACTTT. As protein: CASSEPVTGGASYNSPLHF.

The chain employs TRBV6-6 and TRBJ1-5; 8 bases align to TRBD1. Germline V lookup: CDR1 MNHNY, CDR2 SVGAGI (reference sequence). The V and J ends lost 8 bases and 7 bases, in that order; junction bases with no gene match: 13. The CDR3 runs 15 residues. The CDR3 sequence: CASGIFGTGLQPQHF. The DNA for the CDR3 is TGTGCCAGCGGCATATTCGGGACAGGTTTGCAGCCCCAGCATTTT.

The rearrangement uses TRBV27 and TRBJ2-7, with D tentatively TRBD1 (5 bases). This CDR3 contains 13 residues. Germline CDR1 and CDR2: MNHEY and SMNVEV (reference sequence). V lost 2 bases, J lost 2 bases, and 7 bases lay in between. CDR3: CASSLTRAYEQYF. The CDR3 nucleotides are TGTGCCAGCAGTTTAACCAGGGCCTACGAGCAGTACTTC.

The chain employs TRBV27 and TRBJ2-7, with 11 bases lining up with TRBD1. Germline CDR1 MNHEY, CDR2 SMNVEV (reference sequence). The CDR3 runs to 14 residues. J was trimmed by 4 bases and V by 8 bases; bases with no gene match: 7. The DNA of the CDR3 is TGTGCCAGCGGATTCGGACAGGGGGCTTACGAGCAGTACTTC. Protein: CASGFGQGAYEQYF.

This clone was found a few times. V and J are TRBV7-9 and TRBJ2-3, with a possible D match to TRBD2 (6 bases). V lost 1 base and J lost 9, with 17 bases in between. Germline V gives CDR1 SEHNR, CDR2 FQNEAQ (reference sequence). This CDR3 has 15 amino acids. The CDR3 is CASSLGGDVWNTQYF. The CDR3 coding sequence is TGTGCCAGCAGCTTAGGGGGGGACGTTTGGAACACGCAGTATTTT.

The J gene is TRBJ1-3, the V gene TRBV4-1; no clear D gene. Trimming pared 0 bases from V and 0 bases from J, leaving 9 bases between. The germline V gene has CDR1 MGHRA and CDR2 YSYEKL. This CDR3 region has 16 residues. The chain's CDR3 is CASSQDRGYSGNTIYF. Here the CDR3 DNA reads TGCGCCAGCAGCCAAGACCGGGGTTACTCTGGAAACACCATATATTTT.

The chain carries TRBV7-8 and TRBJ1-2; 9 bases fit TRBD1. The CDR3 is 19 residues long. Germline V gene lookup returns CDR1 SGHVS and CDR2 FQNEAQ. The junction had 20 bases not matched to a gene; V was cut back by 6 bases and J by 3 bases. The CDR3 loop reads CASRHQLGNSRTGDYGYTF. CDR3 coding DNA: TGTGCCAGCAGACACCAGCTCGGGAACTCTAGGACAGGGGACTATGGCTACACCTTC. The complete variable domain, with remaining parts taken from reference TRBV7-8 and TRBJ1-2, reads GAGVSQSPRYKVAKRGQDVALRCDPISGHVSLFWYQQALGQGPEFLTYFQNEAQLDKSGLPSDRFFAERPEGSVSTLKIQRTQQEDSAVYLCASRHQLGNSRTGDYGYTFGSGTRLTVV.

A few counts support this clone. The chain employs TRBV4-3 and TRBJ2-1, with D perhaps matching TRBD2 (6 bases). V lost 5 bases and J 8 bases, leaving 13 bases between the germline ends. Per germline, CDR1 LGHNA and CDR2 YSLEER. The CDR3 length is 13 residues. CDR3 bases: TGCGCCAGCAGCGGCGATTGGGGGGATGAGCAGTTCTTC. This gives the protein CASSGDWGDEQFF.